The next 22 T cell receptor beta chains were all read from a single sample in a study of neurological immune-mediated disorders. TCRdb re-called the 5' RACE reads with MiXCR, one entry per CDR3 protein. The table lists more than 50,000 distinct CDR3 sequences, about 10% of them singletons. Sequenced material: PBMCs. The receptors come from a man between 60 and 70 years old in good health.

This clonotype was recorded at least ten times. This chain links TRBV14 with TRBJ1-1; weak D call: TRBD1 (6 bases). Germline V lookup: CDR1 SGHDN, CDR2 FVKESK. V dropped 4 bases and J dropped 8 bases, with 14 bases sitting between them. The CDR3 sequence is 13 residues long. The CDR3 protein is CASSPSRGREAFF. The CDR3 DNA reads TGTGCCAGCAGCCCTTCCAGGGGTAGGGAAGCTTTCTTT.

The chain joins TRBV5-1 to TRBJ1-1; TRBD1 matches at 7 bases. The V and J ends lost 4 bases and 11 bases, in that order; junction bases with no gene match: 11. CDR1 is SGHRS, CDR2 YFSETQ, per germline. This CDR3 contains 13 residues. CDR3 sequence reads: CASSQGGTAKAFF. CDR3 in DNA: TGCGCCAGCAGCCAGGGTGGGACAGCCAAGGCTTTCTTT. Combining the CDR3 with reference TRBV5-1 and TRBJ1-1 gives the whole variable domain KAGVTQTPRYLIKTRGQQVTLSCSPISGHRSVSWYQQTPGQGLQFLFEYFSETQRNKGNFPGRFSGRQFSNSRSEMNVSTLELGDSALYLCASSQGGTAKAFFGQGTRLTVV.

As regards this clonotype: No DNA is shown, since the ends of the CDR3 on it are uncertain; the CDR3 is the one TCRdb lists. The V gene is TRBV7-3, the J gene TRBJ2-7. The CDR3 is 20 residues long, ends included. Germline V gene lookup returns CDR1 SGHTA and CDR2 FQGTGA. CDR3 residues: CASSFYICSALAMGSYEQYF.

This clonotype was seen repeatedly, ten times or more. The rearrangement links TRBV7-2 to TRBJ2-5, with 8 bases fitting TRBD2. The CDR3 is made up of 15 amino acids. The V gene's germline CDR1 is SGHTA and CDR2 FQGNSA. The ends lost 4 bases at V and 4 bases at J; junction bases unmatched: 8. The CDR3 DNA sequence: TGTGCCAGCAGCTCCTGGCCGGGGGGGGGAGAGACCCAGTACTTC. Protein sequence: CASSSWPGGGETQYF.

This clonotype was recorded at least ten times. The chain links TRBV6-5 to TRBJ2-3; 7 bases are shared with TRBD2. This CDR3 has 12 amino acids. After removal of 0 bases from V and 9 bases from J, the junction contained 0 bases not matched to a gene. CDR1 is MNHEY and CDR2 is SVGAGI in the germline V gene. The CDR3 nucleotides read TGTGCCAGCAGTTACTCAGCGGGGACGCAGTATTTT. This codes for CASSYSAGTQYF.

This clonotype was found many times. J is TRBJ2-3 and V is TRBV14; D is ambiguous. The CDR3 contains 11 residues. Trimming stripped 3 bases from V and 8 bases from J, with 6 bases between. Germline CDR1 and CDR2: SGHDN and FVKESK. The CDR3 reads CASSQYITQYF. The CDR3 DNA is TGTGCCAGCAGCCAGTATATTACGCAGTATTTT.

This clonotype appeared many times. The rearrangement joins TRBV10-2 to TRBJ1-2; the D is unclear. Germline V lookup: CDR1 WSHSY, CDR2 SAAADI. The CDR3 totals 13 residues. Trimming cost V 2 bases and J 3 bases, with 7 bases left between them. This chain's CDR3 is CASSEIGDYGYTF. The CDR3 DNA reads as TGCGCCAGCAGTGAGATTGGTGACTATGGCTACACCTTC.

This clonotype was detected ten times or more. V gene TRBV20-1 combines with J gene TRBJ1-4; no firm D call. Germline values: CDR1 DFQATT, CDR2 SNEGSKA (reference sequence). Trimming stripped 4 bases from V and 3 bases from J, with 6 bases between. This CDR3 is built from 12 residues. The CDR3 is CSATGPNEKLFF. The DNA for the CDR3 is TGCAGTGCTACCGGGCCTAATGAAAAACTGTTTTTT.

In this sample, this clonotype turned up many times. The genes are TRBV5-8 and TRBJ1-1, with unresolved D. Trimming stripped 0 bases from V and 2 bases from J, with 14 bases between. CDR3 length: 16 residues. Germline V gives CDR1 SGHTS, CDR2 YDEGEE. CDR3: CASSLEGRPANTEAFF. DNA of the CDR3: TGTGCCAGCAGCTTGGAGGGCCGGCCAGCCAACACTGAAGCTTTCTTT.

This clonotype was seen many times. This rearrangement joins TRBV18 to TRBJ2-5; 10 bases map to TRBD1. This CDR3 comprises 16 residues. Per germline, CDR1 KGHSH and CDR2 LQKENI. With V trimmed by 1 base and J by 4 bases, 6 bases remained unmatched. The CDR3 is CASSPRETGGVETQYF. The DNA for the CDR3 is TGTGCCAGCTCACCACGGGAGACAGGGGGCGTAGAGACCCAGTACTTC. Filled out from reference TRBV18 and TRBJ2-5, the complete variable domain reads NAGVMQNPRHLVRRRGQEARLRCSPMKGHSHVYWYRQLPEEGLKFMVYLQKENIIDESGMPKERFSAEFPKEGPSILRIQQVVRGDSAAYFCASSPRETGGVETQYFGPGTRLLVL.

This clonotype was seen ten or more times. V gene TRBV12-3 or TRBV12-4 combines with J gene TRBJ2-2; possible D gene TRBD1, 6 bases. Trimming took off 6 bases at V and 3 bases at J, with 23 bases between the two ends. This CDR3 has 18 amino acids. In DNA, the CDR3 is TGTGCCAGCAGCCGACGACAGGCATCGAACCTTCACACCGGGGAGCTGTTTTTT. Amino acid sequence: CASSRRQASNLHTGELFF.

There are many counts of this clonotype. The V and J genes are TRBV29-1 and TRBJ2-2; tentatively, D is TRBD2 (6 bases). Germline V CDR1 and CDR2: SQVTM, ANQGSEA. V was clipped by 3 bases and J by 6 bases, with 11 bases between them. The CDR3 is 13 amino acids. The CDR3 sequence: CSVDRRAPGELFF. CDR3 DNA: TGCAGCGTTGATCGGAGGGCCCCCGGGGAGCTGTTTTTT.

This clonotype appeared many times. The J gene is TRBJ2-6, the V gene TRBV11-2; no clear D. This CDR3 spans 16 amino acids. Germline CDR1 is SGHAT and CDR2 is FQNNGV. With 3 bases removed from V and 2 bases from J, the gap between germline ends came to 11 bases. The CDR3 bases are TGTGCCAGCAGCTTGAACCCTTCCGCTGGGGCCAACGTCCTGACTTTC. Protein: CASSLNPSAGANVLTF. The variable domain in full, with the rest retrieved from reference TRBV11-2 and TRBJ2-6, is EAGVAQSPRYKIIEKRQSVAFWCNPISGHATLYWYQQILGQGPKLLIQFQNNGVVDDSQLPKDRFSAERLKGVDSTLKIQPAKLEDSAVYLCASSLNPSAGANVLTFGAGSRLTVL.

Ten or more counts support this clonotype. The V call is TRBV3-1, the J call TRBJ1-5, with 8 bases matching TRBD1. In germline, CDR1 is LGHDT, CDR2 YNNKEL (reference sequence). The CDR3 covers 13 residues. J lost 5 bases, V lost 5 bases, and 2 bases had no gene match. CDR3 sequence (DNA): TGTGCCAGCAGCGGACAGGGTCATCAGCCCCAGCATTTT. Residues: CASSGQGHQPQHF. The full variable domain, in which reference TRBV3-1 and TRBJ1-5 provide the parts outside the CDR3, is DTAVSQTPKYLVTQMGNDKSIKCEQNLGHDTMYWYKQDSKKFLKIMFSYNNKELIINETVPNRFSPKSPDKAHLNLHINSLELGDSAVYFCASSGQGHQPQHFGDGTRLSIL.

This clonotype has more than one count but fewer than ten. The chain joins TRBV7-2 to TRBJ1-3, with D hard to call. Trimming pared 6 bases from V and 0 bases from J, leaving 12 bases between. Germline loops: CDR1 SGHTA, CDR2 FQGNSA. The CDR3 spans 15 residues. As DNA, the CDR3 is TGTGCCAGCAGATATGACGAAAACTCTGGAAACACCATATATTTT. This gives the protein CASRYDENSGNTIYF. The full variable domain, in which reference TRBV7-2 and TRBJ1-3 provide the parts outside the CDR3, is GAGVSQSPSNKVTEKGKDVELRCDPISGHTALYWYRQSLGQGLEFLIYFQGNSAPDKSGLPSDRFSAERTGGSVSTLTIQRTQQEDSAVYLCASRYDENSGNTIYFGEGSWLTVV.

In its sample, this clonotype was seen many times. The rearrangement uses TRBV29-1 and TRBJ1-5; D unresolved. Trimming pared 4 bases from V and 4 bases from J, leaving 8 bases between. This CDR3 is built from 12 residues. Per the germline V gene, CDR1 is SQVTM and CDR2 is ANQGSEA. The CDR3 bases are TGCAGCGTTGGTGGCACGAATCAGCCCCAGCATTTT. Protein: CSVGGTNQPQHF.

This clonotype was counted ten times or more. The chain couples TRBV3-1 to TRBJ2-7; D gene ambiguous. This CDR3 is built from 15 residues. Trimming stripped 0 bases from V and 4 bases from J, with 13 bases between. The germline gives CDR1 LGHDT, CDR2 YNNKEL (reference sequence). The CDR3 DNA sequence: TGTGCCAGCAGCCAAGATTTTAATGGAGAGTACGAGCAGTACTTC. Encoded protein: CASSQDFNGEYEQYF.

This clonotype showed up many times. The chain is built from TRBV7-9 and TRBJ1-2, with TRBD1 as a possible D gene (5 bases). Germline CDR1 SEHNR, CDR2 FQNEAQ (reference sequence). The CDR3 contains 12 residues. V lost 4 bases, J lost 6 bases, and 9 bases lay in between. CDR3 protein: CASSSVRDGYTF. In nucleotides, the CDR3 is TGTGCCAGCAGCTCCGTCAGGGATGGCTACACCTTC. Drawing the rest from reference TRBV7-9 and TRBJ1-2, the complete variable domain is DTGVSQNPRHKITKRGQNVTFRCDPISEHNRLYWYRQTLGQGPEFLTYFQNEAQLEKSRLLSDRFSAERPKGSFSTLEIQRTEQGDSAMYLCASSSVRDGYTFGSGTRLTVV.

In this sample, this clonotype turned up many times. V and J are TRBV5-6 and TRBJ2-3; 9 bases align to TRBD1. The CDR3 extends over 13 amino acids. Germline CDR1 and CDR2: SGHDT and YYEEEE. The J segment lost 6 bases and the V segment lost 4 bases, leaving 3 bases of the junction unmatched. Written as DNA, the CDR3 is TGTGCCAGCAGCGTTGGGACAGGGGATACGCAGTATTTT. Translation: CASSVGTGDTQYF. The whole variable domain, filled in from reference TRBV5-6 and TRBJ2-3, reads DAGVTQSPTHLIKTRGQQVTLRCSPKSGHDTVSWYQQALGQGPQFIFQYYEEEERQRGNFPDRFSGHQFPNYSSELNVNALLLGDSALYLCASSVGTGDTQYFGPGTRLTVL.

This clonotype was observed at least ten times. The J gene is TRBJ2-3, the V gene TRBV6-2 or TRBV6-3; 9 bases are a match to TRBD2. Germline loops: CDR1 MNHEY, CDR2 SVGEGT. The V gene end was trimmed by 4 bases and the J gene end by 2 bases; junction bases not matched to a gene: 4. The CDR3 length is 15 residues. In DNA form, the CDR3 reads TGTGCCAGCAGTTCTAGCGGGACTTACACAGATACGCAGTATTTT. This codes for CASSSSGTYTDTQYF.

This clonotype was seen a handful of times. The chain combines TRBV20-1 with TRBJ2-3; D is unclear. CDR1 and CDR2 (germline): DFQATT, SNEGSKA (reference sequence). The CDR3 has 14 amino acids. Trimming removed 5 bases from V and 5 bases from J, with 17 bases in between. CDR3 region: CSAPHASSEDTQYF. CDR3 in DNA: TGCAGTGCTCCCCACGCCTCTAGTGAAGATACGCAGTATTTT.

The sample holds many counts of this clonotype. CDR3 DNA: TGTGCCAGCAGTCCGAAAACGGGTGGAAAACTGTTTTTT. Translation gives CASSPKTGGKLFF. This chain joins TRBV28 and TRBJ1-4; D not certain. Per germline, CDR1 MDHEN and CDR2 SYDVKM. V lost 5 bases to trimming and J lost 10 bases, with 14 bases between them. The length of the CDR3 is 13 residues.